This TCR beta chain was retrieved from a study of blood T cells in healthy people across ages. Donors ranged from about 6 to 90 years old and were healthy Caucasians in Russia. Each donor had around 10 milliliters of peripheral blood drawn. The amount of total RNA extracted per sample was at least 6 micrograms. Alongside a J-beta primer mix, a sample-barcoded 5' primer served in a second PCR lasting about 7 to 11 cycles. TCRdb itself ran the 5' RACE reads through MiXCR, one entry per CDR3 protein. This repertoire shows hundreds of thousands of distinct CDR3 sequences, 40% to 45% found once; its top ten account for about 30%. This CDR3 has 17 residues. The germline V gene has CDR1 SGHTA and CDR2 FQGNSA. V lost 1 base, J lost 6 bases, and 19 bases lay in between. This clonotype was picked up a small number of times. Its antigen is not known. General observations from the study: Estimates drawn from one million T cells were deemed to understate diversity.

The chain links TRBV7-2 to TRBJ2-1; possible D gene TRBD2, 5 bases. The sequenced sample was blood. The TCR was taken from a man older than 75 in good health. The CDR3 nucleotides read TGTGCCAGCAGCTTAGGGAATGTAGCGTGGCGCTCCAATGAGCAGTTCTTC. As protein: CASSLGNVAWRSNEQFF.